This T cell receptor (beta chain) was recorded in a study of post-analysis software for immune sequencing data. Study-wide points: The F measure placed samples prepared in the same batch into strongly shared clusters. Patients showed TRBV5-6, TRBV5-1 and TRBV20-1 among a few TRBV segments more frequent than in controls.

V was clipped by 1 base and J by 0 bases, with 13 bases between them. Per germline, CDR1 DFQATT and CDR2 SNEGSKA (reference sequence). This CDR3 is 15 amino acids long. Unique molecular identifiers were carried by the TCR beta cDNA libraries. T cells numbering about 1 to 10 million gave rise to 500,000 to 600,000 cDNA molecules. From the PCR reads, TCRdb called clonotypes with MiXCR, one entry per CDR3 protein. The top ten hold more than 0.55% of the sample, which has approximately 730,000 distinct CDR3 sequences, about 32% seen once. Turning to this clonotype: Antigen specificity is unknown.

This TCR came from a girl aged 5 to 17 with multiple sclerosis. The chain carries TRBV20-1 and TRBJ2-7, with D possibly being TRBD1 or TRBD2 (5 bases each). Source material: blood. CDR3 loop: CSARGGHGGSYEQYF. The CDR3 bases are TGCAGTGCTAGAGGGGGCCACGGAGGCTCCTACGAGCAGTACTTC.